This passage covers 13 T cell receptor beta chains from one sample sequenced in a study of T cell clones after liver transplantation. Here immunoSEQ multiplex PCR was the method, and the copy in TCRdb shows in-frame clones only, minus some. The sample lists about 99,000 clones; roughly 80% were seen once. The sequences come from CD4+ T cells from blood, collected before liver transplant. These receptors were obtained from a human donor who received a liver transplant.

The table lists this clone with a few counts. The rearrangement links TRBV5-4 to TRBJ2-1; weak D call: TRBD1 (7 bases). The V gene's germline CDR1 is SGHNT and CDR2 YYREEE (reference sequence). Trimming shortened V by 3 bases and J by 9 bases, and 19 bases separated the two germline ends. There are 15 residues in the CDR3. The CDR3 loop reads CASSSTGRSTTEQFF. The CDR3 DNA is TGTGCCAGCAGCTCGACAGGGAGGTCGACGACTGAGCAGTTCTTC.

The gene calls are TRBV7-2 and TRBJ2-7; no firm D call. Germline-derived CDR1 and CDR2 are SGHTA and FQGNSA. Trimming cost V 4 bases and J 5 bases, with 15 bases left between them. The CDR3 sequence is 14 residues long. CDR3 residues: CASSWGYRDNEQYF. Written as DNA, the CDR3 is TGTGCCAGCAGCTGGGGATACCGCGATAACGAGCAGTACTTC.

Many counts were recorded for this clone. The genes are TRBV7-7 and TRBJ2-5; no reliable D call. V lost 6 bases and J lost 5, with 16 bases in between. The CDR3 totals 14 residues. Germline assignment: CDR1 SSHAT and CDR2 FNYEAQ (reference sequence). CDR3 in DNA: TGTGCCAGCAGTATCGGACGGGCCGGGGAGACCCAGTACTTC. It translates to CASSIGRAGETQYF.

This chain's CDR3 is CASSSGLAGAEGTDTQYF. The CDR3 nucleotides are TGTGCCAGCAGCTCCGGACTAGCGGGGGCCGAAGGCACAGATACGCAGTATTTT. The V and J genes are TRBV7-3 and TRBJ2-3; 13 bases fit TRBD2. The CDR3 is 18 amino acids. With V trimmed by 4 bases and J by 1 base, 8 bases remained unmatched. Germline values: CDR1 SGHTA, CDR2 FQGTGA.

The V gene is TRBV30, the J gene TRBJ1-4; D unresolved. The V gene lost 2 bases and the J gene lost 5 bases, with 9 bases spanning the gap. CDR1 and CDR2 from the germline V gene are GTSNPN and SVGIG (reference sequence). The CDR3 loop spans 13 amino acids. CDR3 sequence reads: CAWSLGSNEKLFF. CDR3 bases: TGTGCCTGGAGTTTGGGGAGCAATGAAAAACTGTTTTTT.

The chain couples TRBV19 to TRBJ1-1; D is possibly TRBD1 (5 bases). Germline lookup yields CDR1 LNHDA and CDR2 SQIVND (reference sequence). V gave up 5 bases and J gave up 4 bases, with 17 bases separating them. This CDR3 is built from 15 residues. Here the CDR3 DNA reads TGTGCCAGTAGTTTCGGGACCGGGAGGACCACTGAAGCTTTCTTT. This translates into CASSFGTGRTTEAFF.

The rearrangement links TRBV7-9 to TRBJ2-7; weak D call: TRBD2 (5 bases). Germline CDR1 SEHNR, CDR2 FQNEAQ (reference sequence). Trimming took 5 bases from V and 4 from J, leaving 12 bases between them. This CDR3 region has 13 residues. DNA for the CDR3: TGTGCCAGCAGCACCGAGGTAGCGTACGAGCAGTACTTC. It yields the protein CASSTEVAYEQYF.

The chain uses TRBV7-9 and TRBJ2-3; D is possibly TRBD1 (6 bases). CDR1 is SEHNR, CDR2 FQNEAQ, per germline (reference sequence). CDR3 size: 15 residues. The germline V and J ends were trimmed by 5 bases and 5 bases, with 17 bases remaining between them. This chain's CDR3 is CASSPRDTRGDTQYF. CDR3 sequence (DNA): TGTGCCAGCAGCCCCAGGGACACCAGGGGAGATACGCAGTATTTT. Complete variable domain (other parts from reference TRBV7-9 and TRBJ2-3): DTGVSQNPRHKITKRGQNVTFRCDPISEHNRLYWYRQTLGQGPEFLTYFQNEAQLEKSRLLSDRFSAERPKGSFSTLEIQRTEQGDSAMYLCASSPRDTRGDTQYFGPGTRLTVL.

The chain is built from TRBV7-2 and TRBJ2-2; tentatively, D is TRBD1 (5 bases). Trimming removed 4 bases at V and 4 bases at J, with 16 bases between. This CDR3 region has 16 residues. CDR1 SGHTA and CDR2 FQGNSA come from the germline V gene. The CDR3 reads CASSSPLTAVTGELFF. CDR3 nucleotides: TGTGCCAGCAGCTCGCCCTTGACAGCAGTCACCGGGGAGCTGTTTTTT.

With respect to this clone: This sample also contains other DNA sequences that code for the same CDR3. The DNA for the CDR3 is TGTGCCAGCAGCGTCGGGGGGAACACTGAAGCTTTCTTT. Protein sequence: CASSVGGNTEAFF. The gene calls are TRBV14 and TRBJ1-1; a weak D match, TRBD1 (5 bases). Looked up from germline, CDR1 is SGHDN and CDR2 is FVKESK. The CDR3 spans 13 residues. V lost 5 bases and J lost 1, with 8 bases in between.

The chain carries TRBV5-4 and TRBJ2-7, with D hard to call. Germline values: CDR1 SGHNT, CDR2 YYREEE (reference sequence). Trimming removed 3 bases at V and 5 bases at J, with 12 bases between. CDR3 length equals 13 residues. The CDR3 spells CASSYPPGHEQYF. CDR3 nucleotides: TGTGCCAGCAGCTACCCCCCGGGCCACGAGCAGTACTTC.

The chain uses TRBV5-4 and TRBJ2-4; D tentatively fits TRBD1 or TRBD2 (5 bases each). This CDR3 comprises 13 residues. Germline V gene lookup returns CDR1 SGHNT and CDR2 YYREEE (reference sequence). The V gene lost 4 bases and the J gene lost 8 bases, with 13 bases spanning the gap. CDR3 in DNA: TGTGCCAGCAGCAGGGACGCTGCGGACATTCAGTACTTC. It codes for CASSRDAADIQYF.

V usage is TRBV5-3 and J usage is TRBJ1-2, with D unresolved. TRBV5-3 is an open reading frame whose function is uncertain. The CDR3 length is 16 residues. V lost 3 bases and J lost 2, with 17 bases in between. CDR3: CARSSRIGWVNYGYTF. The CDR3 coding sequence is TGTGCCAGAAGCTCTCGCATCGGGTGGGTCAACTATGGCTACACCTTC.